The 14 T cell receptor beta chains given below trace back to one sample, sequenced in a study of blood T cell repertoires in COVID-19. Clones were sequenced by immunoSEQ multiplex PCR, and TCRdb holds only the in-frame ones, with some missing. The sample includes under 300,000 clones, roughly 82% of them seen just once. Sequenced material: peripheral blood. The receptors originated from a middle-aged man who had recovered from COVID-19.

This chain uses TRBV7-2 with TRBJ2-5, with 12 bases matching TRBD2. The V and J ends lost 5 bases and 4 bases, in that order; junction bases with no gene match: 8. Germline values: CDR1 SGHTA, CDR2 FQGNSA. CDR3 length: 16 amino acids. The CDR3 spells CASSPRLAGAGETQYF. The CDR3 nucleotides are TGTGCCAGCAGCCCTAGACTAGCGGGGGCGGGAGAGACCCAGTACTTC.

J is TRBJ2-1 and V is TRBV10-1, with a possible D match to TRBD2 (7 bases). The CDR3 is 15 amino acids. V was pared by 2 bases and J by 9 bases, with 17 bases between. Germline CDR1 is WNHNN and CDR2 is SYGVQD (reference sequence). In DNA, the CDR3 is TGCGCCAGCAGTGAGACCGGGGGCGGGAGTTTTGAGCAGTTCTTC. Translation gives CASSETGGGSFEQFF.

The gene calls are TRBV11-2 and TRBJ2-1; unclear D gene. V was shortened by 1 base and J by 10 bases, with 11 bases between the two germline ends. In germline, CDR1 is SGHAT, CDR2 FQNNGV. The CDR3 sequence is 13 residues long. The CDR3 DNA reads as TGTGCCAGCAGCTTAGCCGAGCGTAGAGAGCAGTTCTTC. Translating gives CASSLAERREQFF.

The chain combines TRBV19 with TRBJ2-1, with TRBD2 identical over 10 bases. The V gene end was trimmed by 2 bases and the J gene end by 1 base; junction bases not matched to a gene: 2. This CDR3 comprises 16 residues. Germline V gene sequence: CDR1 LNHDA, CDR2 SQIVND (reference sequence). The CDR3 loop is CASSILAGGSYNEQFF. The CDR3 bases are TGTGCCAGTAGTATATTAGCGGGAGGTTCCTACAATGAGCAGTTCTTC.

The chain's CDR3 is CASSSGRAYEQYF. Here the CDR3 DNA reads TGTGCCAGCAGCTCCGGTCGGGCCTACGAGCAGTACTTC. The chain has TRBV7-2 and TRBJ2-7; no clear D gene. Germline loops: CDR1 SGHTA, CDR2 FQGNSA. The length of the CDR3 is 13 residues. Trimming left V 4 bases short and J 2 bases short, with 9 bases between.

The gene calls are TRBV11-2 and TRBJ2-1; TRBD2 matches 8 bases. The CDR3 has 16 amino acids. J was trimmed by 6 bases and V by 5 bases; bases with no gene match: 12. CDR1 SGHAT and CDR2 FQNNGV come from the germline V gene. CDR3 bases: TGTGCCAGCAGCCCACGGAGCGGGAGTTTAGGCAATGAGCAGTTCTTC. Translated, it gives CASSPRSGSLGNEQFF.

This sequence joins TRBV9 and TRBJ1-4; D possibly corresponds to TRBD1 (6 bases). CDR1 and CDR2 from the germline V gene are SGDLS and YYNGEE. The CDR3 is 15 residues long. The V gene lost 3 bases and the J gene lost 5 bases, with 14 bases spanning the gap. The CDR3 is CASSAHREGNEKLFF. DNA for the CDR3: TGTGCCAGCAGCGCCCACAGGGAGGGGAATGAAAAACTGTTTTTT.

The genes are TRBV6-4 and TRBJ1-2, with TRBD1 identical over 9 bases. Germline assignment: CDR1 MRHNA and CDR2 SNTAGT. V was clipped by 6 bases and J by 7 bases; unmatched bases: 6. The CDR3 sequence is 13 residues long. CDR3 amino acids: CASRRTGEGGYTF. In DNA, the CDR3 is TGTGCCAGCAGGAGGACAGGGGAGGGTGGCTACACCTTC.

V gene TRBV4-1 combines with J gene TRBJ1-2; a weak D match, TRBD1 (5 bases). V was clipped by 1 base and J by 5 bases, with 11 bases between them. The CDR3 consists of 14 residues. Germline V gives CDR1 MGHRA, CDR2 YSYEKL. For the CDR3, the DNA is TGCGCCAGCAGCCAAGCGGTAGCAGGGTATGGCTACACCTTC. Translated, it gives CASSQAVAGYGYTF.

The chain couples TRBV4-3 to TRBJ1-6, with D unresolved. CDR3 length: 15 residues. CDR1 is LGHNA, CDR2 YSLEER, per germline. The V and J ends lost 4 bases and 9 bases respectively, with 16 bases between them. The DNA for the CDR3 is TGCGCCAGCAGCCGGCTCACAGAACCCAGTTCACCCCTCCACTTT. It yields the protein CASSRLTEPSSPLHF.

V usage is TRBV6-2 or TRBV6-3 and J usage is TRBJ1-2, with D possibly being TRBD1 (6 bases). The CDR3 covers 15 residues. Deletions cut 5 bases from V and 2 bases from J, with 15 bases between. Germline V lookup: CDR1 MNHEY, CDR2 SVGEGT. Here the CDR3 reads CASSPPFRGNYGYTF. The CDR3, as DNA: TGTGCCAGCAGTCCGCCTTTCAGGGGAAACTATGGCTACACCTTC.

A word on this clone: The same CDR3 can be traced to other DNA sequences in this sample. V is TRBV5-6 and J is TRBJ2-2; D ambiguous. The germline V and J ends were trimmed by 2 bases and 0 bases, with 8 bases remaining between them. The CDR3 totals 15 residues. The germline V gene has CDR1 SGHDT and CDR2 YYEEEE. CDR3 DNA: TGTGCCAGCAGCTTCCCCGGGTCGAACACCGGGGAGCTGTTTTTT. It yields the protein CASSFPGSNTGELFF.

The rearrangement links TRBV3-1 (or the pseudogene TRBV3-2) to TRBJ2-1; 8 bases are shared with TRBD2. Germline V lookup: CDR1 LGHDT, CDR2 YNNKEL (reference sequence). The V segment lost 4 bases and the J segment 14 bases; nucleotides outside the gene matches: 13. The CDR3 has 14 residues. As DNA, the CDR3 is TGTGCCAGCAGCCCCCAGGACCTTAGCGGGGCTAAGTTCTTC. It is translated as CASSPQDLSGAKFF.

The chain combines TRBV19 with TRBJ1-3; 8 nucleotides line up with TRBD1. This CDR3 region has 15 residues. Germline-derived CDR1 and CDR2 are LNHDA and SQIVND (reference sequence). J lost 4 bases, V lost 4 bases, and 6 bases had no gene match. CDR3 DNA: TGTGCCAGTAGTAGTCTCCGGGACAGGGGAAACACCATATATTTT. The encoded protein is CASSSLRDRGNTIYF.